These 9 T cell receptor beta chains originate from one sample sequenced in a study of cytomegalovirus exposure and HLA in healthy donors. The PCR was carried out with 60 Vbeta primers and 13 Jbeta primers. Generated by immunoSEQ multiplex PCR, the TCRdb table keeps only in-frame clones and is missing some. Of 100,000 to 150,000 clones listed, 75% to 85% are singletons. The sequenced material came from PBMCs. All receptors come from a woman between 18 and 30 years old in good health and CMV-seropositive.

DNA for the CDR3: TGTGCCAGCAGCCGGGGACAGAGCTCTGGAAACACCATATATTTT. Translating gives CASSRGQSSGNTIYF. V is TRBV9 and J is TRBJ1-3; 7 nucleotides agree with TRBD1. J was trimmed by 0 bases and V by 4 bases; bases with no gene match: 4. CDR3 length: 15 residues. Germline CDR1 and CDR2: SGDLS and YYNGEE.

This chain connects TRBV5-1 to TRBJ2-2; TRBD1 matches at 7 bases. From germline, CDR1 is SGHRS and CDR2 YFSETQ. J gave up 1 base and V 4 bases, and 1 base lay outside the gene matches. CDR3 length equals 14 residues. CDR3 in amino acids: CASSGDRNTGELFF. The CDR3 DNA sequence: TGCGCCAGCAGCGGGGACAGGAACACCGGGGAGCTGTTTTTT.

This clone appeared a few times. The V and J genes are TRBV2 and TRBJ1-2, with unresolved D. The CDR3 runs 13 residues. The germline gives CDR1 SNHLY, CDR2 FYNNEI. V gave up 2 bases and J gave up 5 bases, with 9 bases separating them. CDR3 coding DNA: TGTGCCAGCAGTGAACGGCCGGGATATGGCTACACCTTC. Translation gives CASSERPGYGYTF.

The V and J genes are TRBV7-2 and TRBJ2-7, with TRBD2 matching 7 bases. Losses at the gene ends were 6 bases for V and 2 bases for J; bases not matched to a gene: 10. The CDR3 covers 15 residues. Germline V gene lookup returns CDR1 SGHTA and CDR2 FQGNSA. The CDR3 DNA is TGTGCCAGCAGTCTTAGTTCTAGCGGCACCTACGAGCAGTACTTC. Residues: CASSLSSSGTYEQYF.

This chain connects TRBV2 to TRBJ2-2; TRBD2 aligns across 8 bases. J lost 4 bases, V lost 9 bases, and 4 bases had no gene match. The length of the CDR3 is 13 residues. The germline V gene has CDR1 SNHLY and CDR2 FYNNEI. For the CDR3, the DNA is TGTGCCAGTAGCGGGGCGAGCACCGGGGAGCTGTTTTTT. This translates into CASSGASTGELFF.

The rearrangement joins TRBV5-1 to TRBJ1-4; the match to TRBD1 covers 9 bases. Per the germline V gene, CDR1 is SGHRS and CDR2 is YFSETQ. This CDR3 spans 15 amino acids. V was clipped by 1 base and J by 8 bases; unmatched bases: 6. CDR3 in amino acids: CASSLRTGEKEKLFF. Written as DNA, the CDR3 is TGCGCCAGCAGCTTGCGGACAGGGGAGAAGGAAAAACTGTTTTTT.

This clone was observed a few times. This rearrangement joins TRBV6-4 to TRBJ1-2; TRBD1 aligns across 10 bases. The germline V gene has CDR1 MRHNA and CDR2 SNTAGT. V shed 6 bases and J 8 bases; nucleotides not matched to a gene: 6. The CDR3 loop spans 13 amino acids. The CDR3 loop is CASSRDRGRGYTF. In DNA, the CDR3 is TGTGCCAGCAGCCGGGACAGGGGTCGAGGCTACACCTTC.

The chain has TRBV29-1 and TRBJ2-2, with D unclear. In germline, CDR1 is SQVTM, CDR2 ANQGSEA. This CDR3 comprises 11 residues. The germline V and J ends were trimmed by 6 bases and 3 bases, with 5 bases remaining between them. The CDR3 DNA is TGCAGCGTGTCAGACACCGGGGAGCTGTTTTTT. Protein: CSVSDTGELFF.

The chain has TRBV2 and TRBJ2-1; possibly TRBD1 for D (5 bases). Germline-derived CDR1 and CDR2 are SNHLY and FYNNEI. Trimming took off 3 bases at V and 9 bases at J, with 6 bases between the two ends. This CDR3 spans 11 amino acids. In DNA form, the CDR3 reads TGTGCCAGCAGTGAGCAGGGTGAGCAGTTCTTC. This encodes CASSEQGEQFF.